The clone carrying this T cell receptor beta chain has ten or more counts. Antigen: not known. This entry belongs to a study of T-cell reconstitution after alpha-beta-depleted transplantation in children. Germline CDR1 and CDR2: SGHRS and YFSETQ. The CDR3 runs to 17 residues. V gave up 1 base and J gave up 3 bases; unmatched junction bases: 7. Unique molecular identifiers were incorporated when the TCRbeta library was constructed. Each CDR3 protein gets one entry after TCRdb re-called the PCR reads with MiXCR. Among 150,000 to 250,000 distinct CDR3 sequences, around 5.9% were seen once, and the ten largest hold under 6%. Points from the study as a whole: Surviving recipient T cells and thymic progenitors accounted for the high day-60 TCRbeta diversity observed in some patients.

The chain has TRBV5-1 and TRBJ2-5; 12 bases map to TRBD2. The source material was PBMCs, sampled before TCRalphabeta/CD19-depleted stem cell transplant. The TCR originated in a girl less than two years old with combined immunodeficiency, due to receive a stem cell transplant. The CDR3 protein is CASSLLPSGRAEETQYF. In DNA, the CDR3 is TGCGCCAGCAGCTTGCTCCCTAGCGGGAGGGCCGAAGAGACCCAGTACTTC.